These T cell receptor beta chains were read from a single sample in a study of blood T cell repertoires in COVID-19. Produced via immunoSEQ multiplex PCR; TCRdb's table is partial and in-frame only. The sample gives about 220,000 clones, around 81% of which show up once; over 7% is in the top ten. The sequenced material came from peripheral blood. These receptors all stem from a woman in her 70s with acute or convalescent COVID-19. Each CDR3 is given with its conserved first and last residue. A D gene is named only where the DNA matches it firmly. Expanded clones get a size class; other rows say once, few or many, or leave the size out.

CASSTGAPSGYTF,TGTGCCAGCAGCACAGGGGCGCCTAGTGGCTACACCTTC,TRBD1,-,13,TRBJ1-2,TRBV7-9
CAWTVRSGGHTREQFF,TGTGCCTGGACGGTCCGGTCGGGGGGGCATACTCGGGAGCAGTTCTTC,TRBD2,-,16,TRBJ2-1,TRBV30
CASSPRTGGESGELFF,TGTGCCAGTAGCCCCAGGACAGGGGGCGAATCCGGGGAGCTGTTTTTT,TRBD1,-,16,TRBJ2-2,TRBV25-1
CASIEMTTGNTEAFF,TGTGCCAGCATCGAAATGACAACAGGGAACACTGAAGCTTTCTTT,-,-,15,TRBJ1-1,TRBV6-5
CASSRRQGWGSPLHF,TGTGCCAGCAGTCGCCGACAGGGGTGGGGTTCACCCCTCCACTTT,TRBD1,-,15,TRBJ1-6,TRBV6-5
CSVEQGQGNTEAFF,TGCAGCGTGGAACAGGGACAGGGGAACACTGAAGCTTTCTTT,TRBD1,-,14,TRBJ1-1,TRBV29-1
CASSSRLGWPPHEQFF,TGTGCCAGCAGCTCCCGACTAGGATGGCCCCCCCATGAGCAGTTCTTC,-,-,16,TRBJ2-1,TRBV7-2
CASSRAQRGYNEQFF,TGTGCCAGCAGCCGCGCACAAAGAGGCTACAATGAGCAGTTCTTC,-,-,15,TRBJ2-1,TRBV9
CASSQVSGAGELFF,TGCGCCAGCAGCCAAGTGAGCGGGGCCGGGGAGCTGTTTTTT,TRBD2,once,14,TRBJ2-2,TRBV4-3
CASSIRGGMNTEAFF,TGCGCCAGCAGCATAAGGGGTGGGATGAACACTGAAGCTTTCTTT,-,-,15,TRBJ1-1,TRBV5-1
CASSQGTYEQYF,TGTGCCAGCAGCCAAGGGACTTACGAGCAGTACTTC,-,-,12,TRBJ2-7,TRBV3-1/TRBV3-2
CASSQDPGSFSGGAADTQYF,TGCGCCAGCAGCCAAGATCCGGGGTCTTTTAGCGGGGGGGCCGCAGATACGCAGTATTTT,TRBD2,-,20,TRBJ2-3,TRBV4-1
CASSRTGVGYEQYF,TGTGCCAGTTCCCGGACAGGGGTCGGTTACGAGCAGTACTTC,TRBD1,-,14,TRBJ2-7,TRBV19
CATSDTGTPYGYTF,TGTGCCACCAGTGACACCGGGACACCCTATGGCTACACCTTC,-,-,14,TRBJ1-2,TRBV24-1
CASSLKSMSGANVLTF,TGCGCCAGCAGCTTGAAATCCATGTCTGGGGCCAACGTCCTGACTTTC,-,once,16,TRBJ2-6,TRBV5-1
CASSVPTGGGQPQHF,TGTGCCAGTAGTGTTCCGACAGGGGGGGGTCAGCCCCAGCATTTT,TRBD1,-,15,TRBJ1-5,TRBV19
CASSHLGRNNYGYTF,TGTGCCAGCAGCCACCTAGGGAGGAATAACTATGGCTACACCTTC,-,-,15,TRBJ1-2,TRBV14
CASSLATSGYEQYF,TGTGCCAGCAGCTTAGCGACTAGCGGCTACGAGCAGTACTTC,TRBD2,-,14,TRBJ2-7,TRBV11-2
CAWSVRTSGQETQYF,TGTGCCTGGAGTGTGAGGACTAGCGGACAAGAGACCCAGTACTTC,TRBD2,-,15,TRBJ2-5,TRBV30
CASSESRLGGGYTF,TGTGCCAGCAGTGAATCGAGGTTGGGGGGAGGCTACACCTTC,-,-,14,TRBJ1-2,TRBV25-1
CASSEGSRGYGYTF,TGTGCCAGCAGTGAAGGGAGCCGAGGCTATGGCTACACCTTC,-,-,14,TRBJ1-2,TRBV25-1
CASMRGGGELFF,TGTGCCAGCATGCGAGGAGGGGGGGAGCTGTTTTTT,-,-,12,TRBJ2-2,TRBV12-3/TRBV12-4
CASSPGQGIGYEQYF,TGTGCCAGCTCACCGGGACAGGGGATTGGCTACGAGCAGTACTTC,TRBD1,once,15,TRBJ2-7,TRBV18
CAWNTNTGELFF,TGTGCCTGGAACACGAACACCGGGGAGCTGTTTTTT,-,-,12,TRBJ2-2,TRBV30
CAISTSGGRGQYF,TGTGCCATCAGTACTAGCGGGGGGCGTGGGCAGTACTTC,TRBD2,-,13,TRBJ2-7,TRBV10-3
CASSQEGTGWSSLHF,TGTGCCAGCAGCCAAGAGGGGACAGGGTGGTCGTCCCTCCACTTT,TRBD1,-,15,TRBJ1-6,TRBV3-1/TRBV3-2
CATGTGWNGELFF,TGTGCCACCGGGACAGGGTGGAACGGGGAGCTGTTTTTT,TRBD1,once,13,TRBJ2-2,TRBV3-1/TRBV3-2
CASSIGQADTQYF,TGTGCCAGCTCAATAGGACAGGCAGATACGCAGTATTTT,TRBD1,-,13,TRBJ2-3,TRBV18
CASSGERQGRTEAFF,TGTGCCAGCAGCGGGGAGCGACAGGGGCGCACTGAAGCTTTCTTT,TRBD1,-,15,TRBJ1-1,TRBV5-8
CASSYSGFGRGTQETQYF,TGTGCCAGCAGTTACTCCGGGTTCGGCAGGGGCACCCAAGAGACCCAGTACTTC,-,-,18,TRBJ2-5,TRBV6-2/TRBV6-3
CASSSSIAGSTDTQYF,TGTGCCAGCAGCTCGTCTATAGCGGGGAGCACAGATACGCAGTATTTT,TRBD2,-,16,TRBJ2-3,TRBV11-2
CASRSGGAYNEQFF,TGTGCCAGCAGAAGCGGGGGGGCATACAATGAGCAGTTCTTC,TRBD2,-,14,TRBJ2-1,TRBV6-5
CAISESGGLYEQFF,TGTGCCATCAGTGAGTCGGGGGGGCTATATGAGCAGTTCTTC,-,-,14,TRBJ2-1,TRBV10-3